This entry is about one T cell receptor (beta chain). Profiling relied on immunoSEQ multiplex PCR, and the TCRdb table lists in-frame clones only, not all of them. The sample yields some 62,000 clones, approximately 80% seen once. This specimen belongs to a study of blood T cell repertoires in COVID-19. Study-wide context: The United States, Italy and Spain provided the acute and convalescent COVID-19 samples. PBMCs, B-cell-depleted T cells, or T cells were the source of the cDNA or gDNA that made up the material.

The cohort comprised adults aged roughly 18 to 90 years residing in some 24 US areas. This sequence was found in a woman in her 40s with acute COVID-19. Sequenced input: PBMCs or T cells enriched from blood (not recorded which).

The CDR3 reads CASRTRYYGYTF. CDR3 nucleotides: TGTGCCAGCAGGACTAGATACTATGGCTACACCTTC. The chain uses TRBV2 and TRBJ1-2; D is ambiguous. From germline, CDR1 is SNHLY and CDR2 FYNNEI. With 6 bases removed from V and 3 bases from J, the gap between germline ends came to 8 bases. This CDR3 comprises 12 residues.